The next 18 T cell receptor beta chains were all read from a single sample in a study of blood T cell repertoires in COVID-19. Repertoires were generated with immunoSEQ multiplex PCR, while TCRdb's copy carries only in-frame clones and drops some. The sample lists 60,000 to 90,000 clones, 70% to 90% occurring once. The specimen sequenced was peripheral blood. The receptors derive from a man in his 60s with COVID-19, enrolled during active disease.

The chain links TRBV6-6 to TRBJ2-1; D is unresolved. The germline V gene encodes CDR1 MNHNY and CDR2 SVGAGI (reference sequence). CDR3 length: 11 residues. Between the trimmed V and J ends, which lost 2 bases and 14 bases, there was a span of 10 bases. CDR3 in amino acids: CASSYRNAEFF. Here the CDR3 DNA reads TGTGCCAGCAGTTACCGTAACGCGGAGTTCTTC.

The CDR3 nucleotides are TGTGCCAGCTCACCTTTTGGGACAAGTAATCAGCCCCAGCATTTT. This sequence encodes CASSPFGTSNQPQHF. The V call is TRBV18, the J call TRBJ1-5, with D maybe TRBD1 (6 bases). The germline CDR1 and CDR2 sequences are KGHSH and LQKENI. This CDR3 is built from 15 residues. V lost 3 bases and J lost 4, with 13 bases in between.

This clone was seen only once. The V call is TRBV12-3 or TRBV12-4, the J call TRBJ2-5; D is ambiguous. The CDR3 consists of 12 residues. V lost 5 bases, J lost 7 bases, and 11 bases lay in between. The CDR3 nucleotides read TGTGCCAGCAGTCTGAGACTTGGGACCCAGTACTTC. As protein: CASSLRLGTQYF.

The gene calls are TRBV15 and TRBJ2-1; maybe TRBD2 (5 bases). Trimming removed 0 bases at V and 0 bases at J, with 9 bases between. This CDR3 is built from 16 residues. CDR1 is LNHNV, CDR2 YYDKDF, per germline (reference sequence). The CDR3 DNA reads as TGTGCCACCAGCAGAGATATCACTAGCTCCTACAATGAGCAGTTCTTC. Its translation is CATSRDITSSYNEQFF.

Here the CDR3 reads CASSFGELTDTQYF. CDR3 DNA sequence: TGCGCCAGCAGCTTCGGGGAGCTCACAGATACGCAGTATTTT. The chain joins TRBV5-1 to TRBJ2-3, with a weak D call TRBD2 (5 bases). Germline lookup yields CDR1 SGHRS and CDR2 YFSETQ. Trimming removed 2 bases at V and 2 bases at J, with 9 bases between. This CDR3 has 14 residues.

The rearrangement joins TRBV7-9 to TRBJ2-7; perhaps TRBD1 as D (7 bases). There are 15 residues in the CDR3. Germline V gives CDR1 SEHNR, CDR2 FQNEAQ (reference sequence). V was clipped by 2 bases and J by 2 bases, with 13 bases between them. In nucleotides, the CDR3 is TGTGCCAGCAGCTTAATCCAGGGGGAGGCCTACGAGCAGTACTTC. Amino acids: CASSLIQGEAYEQYF.

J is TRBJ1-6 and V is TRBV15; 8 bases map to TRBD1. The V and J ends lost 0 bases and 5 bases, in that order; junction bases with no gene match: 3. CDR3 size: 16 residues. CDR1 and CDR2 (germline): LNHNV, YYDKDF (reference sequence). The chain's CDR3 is CATSRDMTGDNSPLHF. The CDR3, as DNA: TGTGCCACCAGCAGAGATATGACAGGGGATAATTCACCCCTCCACTTT. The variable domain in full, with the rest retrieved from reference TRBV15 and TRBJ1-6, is DAMVIQNPRYQVTQFGKPVTLSCSQTLNHNVMYWYQQKSSQAPKLLFHYYDKDFNNEADTPDNFQSRRPNTSFCFLDIRSPGLGDTAMYLCATSRDMTGDNSPLHFGNGTRLTVT.

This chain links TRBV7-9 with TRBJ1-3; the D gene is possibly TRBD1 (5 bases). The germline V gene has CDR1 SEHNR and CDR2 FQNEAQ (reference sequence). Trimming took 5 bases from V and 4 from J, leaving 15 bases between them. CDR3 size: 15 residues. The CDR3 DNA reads TGTGCCAGCAGCCCTGACAGCGTTAGCGGAAACACCATATATTTT. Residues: CASSPDSVSGNTIYF.

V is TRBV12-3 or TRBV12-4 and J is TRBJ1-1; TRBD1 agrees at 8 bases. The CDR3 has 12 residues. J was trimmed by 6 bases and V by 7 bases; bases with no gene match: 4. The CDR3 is CASTLGQAEAFF. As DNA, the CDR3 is TGTGCCAGCACCCTGGGACAGGCTGAAGCTTTCTTT.

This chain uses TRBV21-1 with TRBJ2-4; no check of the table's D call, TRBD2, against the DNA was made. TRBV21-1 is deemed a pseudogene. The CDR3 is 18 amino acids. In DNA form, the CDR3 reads TGTGCCAGCAGCATAAAGACTAGCGGGAGGACTGCCAAAAACATTCAGTACTTC. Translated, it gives CASSIKTSGRTAKNIQYF.

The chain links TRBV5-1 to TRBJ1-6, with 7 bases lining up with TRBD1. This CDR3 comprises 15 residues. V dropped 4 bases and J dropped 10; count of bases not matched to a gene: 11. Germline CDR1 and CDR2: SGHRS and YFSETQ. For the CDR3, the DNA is TGCGCCAGCAGCCTGGACCGAGCAGGGGGATCACCCCTCCACTTT. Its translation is CASSLDRAGGSPLHF.

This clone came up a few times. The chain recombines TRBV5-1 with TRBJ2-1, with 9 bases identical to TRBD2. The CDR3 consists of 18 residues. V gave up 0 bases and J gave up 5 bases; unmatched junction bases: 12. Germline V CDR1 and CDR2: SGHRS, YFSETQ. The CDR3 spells CASSLGYASGTVHNEQFF. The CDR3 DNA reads TGCGCCAGCAGCTTGGGGTACGCTAGCGGGACGGTCCACAATGAGCAGTTCTTC.

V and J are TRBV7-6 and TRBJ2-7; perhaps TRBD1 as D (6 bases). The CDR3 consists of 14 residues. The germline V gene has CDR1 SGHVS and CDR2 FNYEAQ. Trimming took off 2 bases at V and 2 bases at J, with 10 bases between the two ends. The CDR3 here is CASSLRTDTYEQYF. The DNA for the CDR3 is TGTGCCAGCAGCTTACGGACAGATACCTACGAGCAGTACTTC.

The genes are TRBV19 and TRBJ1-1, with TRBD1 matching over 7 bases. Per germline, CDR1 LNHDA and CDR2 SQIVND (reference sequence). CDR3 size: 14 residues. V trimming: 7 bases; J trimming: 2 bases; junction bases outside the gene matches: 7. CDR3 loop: CASTEGQQNTEAFF. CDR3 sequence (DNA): TGTGCCAGTACCGAGGGACAGCAAAACACTGAAGCTTTCTTT.

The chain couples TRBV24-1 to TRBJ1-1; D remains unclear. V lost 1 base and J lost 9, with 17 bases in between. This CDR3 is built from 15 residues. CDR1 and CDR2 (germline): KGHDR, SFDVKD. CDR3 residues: CATSDLNNTPKKAFF. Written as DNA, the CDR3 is TGTGCCACCAGTGATTTAAACAACACGCCGAAGAAAGCTTTCTTT.

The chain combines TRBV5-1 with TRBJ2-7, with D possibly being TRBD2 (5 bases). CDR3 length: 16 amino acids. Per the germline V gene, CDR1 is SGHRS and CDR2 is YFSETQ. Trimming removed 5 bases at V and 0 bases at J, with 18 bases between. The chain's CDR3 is CASRSTRAFNSYEQYF. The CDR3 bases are TGCGCCAGCAGGTCGACGAGGGCTTTCAACTCCTACGAGCAGTACTTC. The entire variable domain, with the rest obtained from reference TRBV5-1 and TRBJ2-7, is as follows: KAGVTQTPRYLIKTRGQQVTLSCSPISGHRSVSWYQQTPGQGLQFLFEYFSETQRNKGNFPGRFSGRQFSNSRSEMNVSTLELGDSALYLCASRSTRAFNSYEQYFGPGTRLTVT.

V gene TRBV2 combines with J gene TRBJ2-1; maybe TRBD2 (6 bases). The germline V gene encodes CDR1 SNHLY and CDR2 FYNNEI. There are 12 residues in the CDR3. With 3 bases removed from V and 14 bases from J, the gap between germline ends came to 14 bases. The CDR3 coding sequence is TGTGCCAGCAGTGAGCGGGACCCCACTGAGTTCTTC. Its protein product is CASSERDPTEFF.

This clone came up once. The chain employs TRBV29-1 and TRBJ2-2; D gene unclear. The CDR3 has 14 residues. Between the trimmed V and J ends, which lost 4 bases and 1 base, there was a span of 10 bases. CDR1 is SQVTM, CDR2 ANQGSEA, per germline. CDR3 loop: CSVVPRMNTGELFF. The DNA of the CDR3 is TGCAGCGTTGTCCCCAGGATGAACACCGGGGAGCTGTTTTTT.